The clone carrying this T cell receptor beta chain has just one count. This sample was included in a study of shared clonotypes between healthy human individuals. Healthy and HIV-negative, the adult donors had no recent acute infections or vaccinations. Original methodology: Without quality scores, immunoSEQ junctional reads could not be filtered like full-length reads. Using immunoSEQ multiplex PCR, the repertoire was profiled, and TCRdb retains in-frame clones only, with some absent. For V, J and clone size, that table is used; D and trimming come from the DNA. The table lists millions of clones, 95% of them singletons. This clonotype was sampled from a man between 18 and 29 years old in good health. Sequenced input: naive CD4+ T cells sorted from blood. Subset indicated: CD45RA+ positively selected.

The CDR3 region has the DNA TGTGCCAGCAGTATGTGGCAGGTACAACCCAAAAGCACAGATACGCAGTATTTT. Amino acid sequence: CASSMWQVQPKSTDTQYF. The chain couples TRBV27 to TRBJ2-3, with no clear D. CDR1 is MNHEY, CDR2 SMNVEV, per germline (reference sequence). The V end lost 5 bases, the J end lost 0 bases, and 21 bases lay between the germline ends. There are 18 residues in the CDR3.